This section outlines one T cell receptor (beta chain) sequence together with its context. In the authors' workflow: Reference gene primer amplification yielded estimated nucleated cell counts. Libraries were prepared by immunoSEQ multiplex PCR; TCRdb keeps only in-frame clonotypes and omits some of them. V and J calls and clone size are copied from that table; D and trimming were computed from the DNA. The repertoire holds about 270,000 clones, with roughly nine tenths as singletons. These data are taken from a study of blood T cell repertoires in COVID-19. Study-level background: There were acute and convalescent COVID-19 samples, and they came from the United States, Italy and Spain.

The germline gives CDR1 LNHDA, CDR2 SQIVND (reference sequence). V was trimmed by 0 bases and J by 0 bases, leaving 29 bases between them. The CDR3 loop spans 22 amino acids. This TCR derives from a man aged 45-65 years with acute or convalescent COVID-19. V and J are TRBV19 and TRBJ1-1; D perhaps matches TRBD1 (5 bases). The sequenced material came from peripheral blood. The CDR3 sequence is CASSIDKVWGLSSGTMNTEAFF. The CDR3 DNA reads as TGTGCCAGTAGTATAGATAAGGTATGGGGACTATCCTCGGGCACCATGAACACTGAAGCTTTCTTT.